These 15 T cell receptor beta chains came from one sample sequenced in a study of T cells in Graves' hyperthyroidism and ophthalmopathy. Amplification targeted TCR beta CDR3 regions from RNA transcripts. A first-round RT-PCR of the TCR CDR3 used the HTBI primer set. TCRdb processed the multiplex PCR reads anew with MiXCR; each CDR3 protein has one entry. Of a few hundred thousand distinct CDR3 sequences in the sample, 40% to 50% were seen once. The source material was peripheral blood or thyroid tissue (not recorded which). The origin of the receptors is an adult woman with Graves' disease, either hyperthyroidism or ophthalmopathy (not recorded which).

The chain has TRBV29-1 and TRBJ1-1, with D maybe TRBD1 (5 bases). Between the trimmed V and J ends, which lost 3 bases and 4 bases, there was a span of 12 bases. In germline, CDR1 is SQVTM, CDR2 ANQGSEA. The CDR3 sequence is 13 residues long. In DNA, the CDR3 is TGCAGCGTTGATCGGGACGGAATCACTGAAGCTTTCTTT. Amino acids: CSVDRDGITEAFF.

This clonotype was picked up many times. The chain recombines TRBV5-1 with TRBJ2-7; 7 bases align to TRBD2. The V segment lost 0 bases and the J segment 2 bases; nucleotides outside the gene matches: 2. This CDR3 region has 14 residues. The germline CDR1 and CDR2 sequences are SGHRS and YFSETQ. The CDR3 is CASSLEAGTYEQYF. CDR3 nucleotide sequence: TGCGCCAGCAGCTTGGAAGCGGGAACCTACGAGCAGTACTTC.

This clonotype showed up many times. V and J are TRBV2 and TRBJ2-7; TRBD1 is a possible D gene (6 bases). This CDR3 has 14 residues. In germline, CDR1 is SNHLY, CDR2 FYNNEI. Trimming removed 7 bases from V and 0 bases from J, with 13 bases in between. The CDR3, as DNA: TGTGCCAGCATTAACCGGGACACCTCCTACGAGCAGTACTTC. Translation: CASINRDTSYEQYF. The entire variable domain, with the rest obtained from reference TRBV2 and TRBJ2-7, is as follows: EPEVTQTPSHQVTQMGQEVILRCVPISNHLYFYWYRQILGQKVEFLVSFYNNEISEKSEIFDDQFSVERPDGSNFTLKIRSTKLEDSAMYFCASINRDTSYEQYFGPGTRLTVT.

This clonotype has ten or more counts. This chain links TRBV5-6 with TRBJ2-5; D remains ambiguous. Germline V gives CDR1 SGHDT, CDR2 YYEEEE. V was pared by 3 bases and J by 5 bases, with 11 bases between. The CDR3 is 13 amino acids. CDR3 residues: CASSSWVWETQYF. The CDR3 DNA follows: TGTGCCAGCAGCTCCTGGGTTTGGGAGACCCAGTACTTC.

This clonotype was counted many times. CDR3 nucleotide sequence: TGCAGTGCTAGAGAGGAGGTAAACACTGAAGCTTTCTTT. Translation gives CSAREEVNTEAFF. The chain employs TRBV20-1 and TRBJ1-1; D ambiguous. Germline V gives CDR1 DFQATT, CDR2 SNEGSKA (reference sequence). Trimming cost V 0 bases and J 2 bases, with 7 bases left between them. This CDR3 has 13 amino acids.

This clonotype was found many times. CDR3 sequence (DNA): TGTGCCAGCAGCCAAGGAGTGGTAGGACCCTACGAGCAGTACTTC. Amino acids: CASSQGVVGPYEQYF. J is TRBJ2-7 and V is TRBV14; no reliable D call. The V gene's germline CDR1 is SGHDN and CDR2 FVKESK. The germline V and J ends were trimmed by 1 base and 2 bases, with 12 bases remaining between them. The CDR3 loop spans 15 amino acids.

This clonotype was seen at least ten times. This chain connects TRBV6-5 to TRBJ1-5; 8 bases are shared with TRBD1. The germline CDR1 and CDR2 sequences are MNHEY and SVGAGI. This CDR3 region has 14 residues. J lost 6 bases, V lost 6 bases, and 7 bases had no gene match. CDR3 amino acids: CASRASDRGQPQHF. DNA of the CDR3: TGTGCCAGCAGAGCCTCCGACAGGGGTCAGCCCCAGCATTTT.

The rearrangement joins TRBV14 to TRBJ2-7; 8 positions match TRBD1. This CDR3 is built from 16 residues. Germline trimming cut 4 bases from V and 5 bases from J; bases unmatched to any gene: 13. CDR1 is SGHDN and CDR2 is FVKESK in the germline V gene. The CDR3 sequence: CASSLNGDRSVHEQYF. The CDR3 DNA reads TGTGCCAGCAGCCTAAACGGGGACAGGTCTGTCCACGAGCAGTACTTC.

There are many counts of this clonotype. V gene TRBV14 combines with J gene TRBJ1-1; D gene unclear. V lost 2 bases, J lost 2 bases, and 9 bases lay in between. The V gene's germline CDR1 is SGHDN and CDR2 FVKESK. The CDR3 is 14 residues long. The CDR3 region is CASSQKLHNTEAFF. In DNA form, the CDR3 reads TGTGCCAGCAGCCAAAAACTACATAACACTGAAGCTTTCTTT.

V usage is TRBV29-1 and J usage is TRBJ2-7; TRBD1 agrees at 9 bases. Per germline, CDR1 SQVTM and CDR2 ANQGSEA. V lost 3 bases, J lost 0 bases, and 3 bases stayed unmatched. The CDR3 totals 14 residues. DNA of the CDR3: TGCAGCGTTGAGGGGACAGGGTTCTCCTACGAGCAGTACTTC. Its translation: CSVEGTGFSYEQYF.

The gene calls are TRBV6-1 and TRBJ1-1; D is possibly TRBD1 (5 bases). The CDR3 contains 14 residues. The germline V gene has CDR1 MNHNS and CDR2 SASEGT. V was shortened by 0 bases and J by 7 bases, with 12 bases between the two germline ends. Here the CDR3 DNA reads TGTGCCAGCAGTGAAGCTTTAGAGGGGCGTGAAGCTTTCTTT. Protein product: CASSEALEGREAFF.

V gene TRBV7-9 combines with J gene TRBJ2-7; 14 positions agree with TRBD2. Per the germline V gene, CDR1 is SEHNR and CDR2 is FQNEAQ (reference sequence). V shed 5 bases and J 7 bases; nucleotides not matched to a gene: 10. The CDR3 is made up of 16 amino acids. The CDR3 reads CASSETGTSGRGEQYF. The CDR3 DNA is TGTGCCAGCAGCGAGACCGGGACTAGCGGGAGAGGGGAGCAGTACTTC.

The table lists this clonotype with many counts. This sequence joins TRBV7-2 and TRBJ2-7; TRBD1 is a possible D gene (6 bases). CDR3 length equals 14 residues. CDR1 is SGHTA and CDR2 is FQGNSA in the germline V gene. With 3 bases removed from V and 5 bases from J, the gap between germline ends came to 14 bases. In DNA form, the CDR3 reads TGTGCCAGCAGCTTTACAGGGATGTCAAACGAGCAGTACTTC. Protein: CASSFTGMSNEQYF.

This clonotype appeared a few times. The V gene is TRBV30, the J gene TRBJ1-1; a weak D match, TRBD1 (6 bases). This CDR3 is built from 13 residues. In germline, CDR1 is GTSNPN, CDR2 SVGIG (reference sequence). The V and J ends lost 4 bases and 0 bases respectively, with 9 bases between them. The CDR3 spells CAWTRGLNTEAFF. CDR3 DNA: TGTGCCTGGACCAGGGGCCTGAACACTGAAGCTTTCTTT.

This clonotype was counted once. CDR3 amino acids: CASSLGHLKETQYF. The CDR3 coding sequence is TGTGCCAGCAGCTTGGGACACCTAAAAGAGACCCAGTACTTC. The chain has TRBV5-6 and TRBJ2-5; D not certain. CDR1 and CDR2 from the germline V gene are SGHDT and YYEEEE. The length of the CDR3 is 14 residues. V gave up 0 bases and J gave up 3 bases, with 9 bases separating them.